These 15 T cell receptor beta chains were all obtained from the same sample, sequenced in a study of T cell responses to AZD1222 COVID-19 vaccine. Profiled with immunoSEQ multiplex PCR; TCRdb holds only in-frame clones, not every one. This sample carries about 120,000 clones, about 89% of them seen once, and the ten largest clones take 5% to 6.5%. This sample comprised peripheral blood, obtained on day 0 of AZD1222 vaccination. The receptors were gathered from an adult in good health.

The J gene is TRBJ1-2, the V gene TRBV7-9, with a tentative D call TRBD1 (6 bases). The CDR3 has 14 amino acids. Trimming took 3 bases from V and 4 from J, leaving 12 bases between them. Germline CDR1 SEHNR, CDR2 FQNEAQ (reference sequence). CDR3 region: CASSFMQGGYGYTF. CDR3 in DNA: TGTGCCAGCAGCTTTATGCAAGGGGGCTATGGCTACACCTTC.

The CDR3 coding sequence is TGCGCCAGCAGTCCCCCAGGACCCTATAGCAATCAGCCCCAGCATTTT. Translation: CASSPPGPYSNQPQHF. The chain couples TRBV23-1 to TRBJ1-5; no clear D. TRBV23-1 belongs to the ORF category, with a function that is uncertain. Trimming left V 4 bases short and J 0 bases short, with 13 bases between. The CDR3 extends over 16 amino acids.

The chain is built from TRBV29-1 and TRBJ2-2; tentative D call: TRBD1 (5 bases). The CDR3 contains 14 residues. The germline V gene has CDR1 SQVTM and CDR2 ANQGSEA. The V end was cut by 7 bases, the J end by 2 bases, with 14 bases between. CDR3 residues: CSADTGQNTGELFF. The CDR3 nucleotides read TGCAGCGCCGACACAGGTCAAAACACCGGGGAGCTGTTTTTT.

CDR3 nucleotide sequence: TGTGCCAGCAGCTCAGTCCGGGGCTCGGATGGGGCCAACGTCCTGACTTTC. Translating gives CASSSVRGSDGANVLTF. The V gene is TRBV7-9, the J gene TRBJ2-6, with D possibly called TRBD1 or TRBD2 (5 bases each). This CDR3 comprises 17 residues. V lost 4 bases and J lost 3, with 16 bases in between. Germline V gene sequence: CDR1 SEHNR, CDR2 FQNEAQ (reference sequence).

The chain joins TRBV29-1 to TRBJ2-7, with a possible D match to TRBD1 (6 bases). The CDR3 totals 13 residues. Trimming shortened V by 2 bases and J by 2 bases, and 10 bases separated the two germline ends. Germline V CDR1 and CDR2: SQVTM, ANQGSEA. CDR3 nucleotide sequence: TGCAGCGTTGAAACGGACAGACCCTACGAGCAGTACTTC. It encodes CSVETDRPYEQYF.

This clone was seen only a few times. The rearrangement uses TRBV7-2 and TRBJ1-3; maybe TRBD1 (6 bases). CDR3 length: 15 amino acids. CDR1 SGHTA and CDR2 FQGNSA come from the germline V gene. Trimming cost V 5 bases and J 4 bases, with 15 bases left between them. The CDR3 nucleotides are TGTGCCAGCAGCCCCGGGGGGGCTGGGGGAAACACCATATATTTT. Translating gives CASSPGGAGGNTIYF.

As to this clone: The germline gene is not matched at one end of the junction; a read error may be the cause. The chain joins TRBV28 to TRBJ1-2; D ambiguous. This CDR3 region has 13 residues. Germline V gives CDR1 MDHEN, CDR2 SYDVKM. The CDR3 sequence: CASSSTYPGRGAF. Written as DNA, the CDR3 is TGTGCCAGCAGTTCAACGTATCCCGGCCGGGGAGCCTTC.

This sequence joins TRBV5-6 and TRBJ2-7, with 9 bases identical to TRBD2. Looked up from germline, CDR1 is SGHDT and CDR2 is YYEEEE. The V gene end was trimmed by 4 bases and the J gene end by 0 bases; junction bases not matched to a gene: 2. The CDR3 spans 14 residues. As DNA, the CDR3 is TGTGCCAGCAGCCGCGGGGGGGACTCCTACGAGCAGTACTTC. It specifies CASSRGGDSYEQYF. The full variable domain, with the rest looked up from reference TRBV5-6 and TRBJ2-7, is DAGVTQSPTHLIKTRGQQVTLRCSPKSGHDTVSWYQQALGQGPQFIFQYYEEEERQRGNFPDRFSGHQFPNYSSELNVNALLLGDSALYLCASSRGGDSYEQYFGPGTRLTVT.

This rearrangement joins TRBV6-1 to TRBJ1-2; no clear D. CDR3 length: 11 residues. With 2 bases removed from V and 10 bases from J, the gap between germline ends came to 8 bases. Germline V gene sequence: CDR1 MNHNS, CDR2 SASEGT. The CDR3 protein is CASSESGHYTF. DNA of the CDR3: TGTGCCAGCAGTGAATCAGGCCACTACACCTTC.

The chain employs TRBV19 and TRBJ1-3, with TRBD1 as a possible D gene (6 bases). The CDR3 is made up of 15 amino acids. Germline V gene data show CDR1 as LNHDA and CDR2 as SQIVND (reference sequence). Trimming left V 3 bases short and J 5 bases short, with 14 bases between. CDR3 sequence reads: CASSIRQAGRNTIYF. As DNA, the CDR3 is TGTGCCAGTAGTATCAGACAGGCGGGGCGAAACACCATATATTTT.

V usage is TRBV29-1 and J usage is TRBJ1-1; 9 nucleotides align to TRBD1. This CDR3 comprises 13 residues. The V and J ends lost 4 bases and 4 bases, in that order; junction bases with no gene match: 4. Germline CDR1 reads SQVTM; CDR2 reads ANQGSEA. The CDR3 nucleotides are TGCAGCGTTGGACAGACAGGGGGCACTGAAGCTTTCTTT. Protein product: CSVGQTGGTEAFF.

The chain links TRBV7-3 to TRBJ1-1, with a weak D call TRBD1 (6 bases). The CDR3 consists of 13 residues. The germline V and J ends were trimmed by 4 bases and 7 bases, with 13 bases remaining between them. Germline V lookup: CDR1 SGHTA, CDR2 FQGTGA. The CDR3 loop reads CASSSHIQGEAFF. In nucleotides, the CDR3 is TGTGCCAGCAGCTCACACATACAGGGTGAAGCTTTCTTT.

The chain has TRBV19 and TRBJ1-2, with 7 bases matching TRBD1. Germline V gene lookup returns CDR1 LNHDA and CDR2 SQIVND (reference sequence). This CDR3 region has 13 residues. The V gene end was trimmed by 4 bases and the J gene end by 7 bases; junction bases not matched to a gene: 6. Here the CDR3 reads CASSTLGGSGYTF. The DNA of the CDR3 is TGTGCCAGTAGTACCCTAGGGGGCAGTGGCTACACCTTC.

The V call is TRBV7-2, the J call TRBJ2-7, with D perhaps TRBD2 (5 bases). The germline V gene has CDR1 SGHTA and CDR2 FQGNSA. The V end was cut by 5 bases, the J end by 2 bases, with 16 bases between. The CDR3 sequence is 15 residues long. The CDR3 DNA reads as TGTGCCAGCAGCAAGAGCCGGGAAGCCACCTACGAGCAGTACTTC. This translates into CASSKSREATYEQYF.

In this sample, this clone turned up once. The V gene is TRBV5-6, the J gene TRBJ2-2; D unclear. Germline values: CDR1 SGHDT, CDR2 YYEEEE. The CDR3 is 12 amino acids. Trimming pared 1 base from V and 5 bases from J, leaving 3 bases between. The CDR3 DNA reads TGTGCCAGCAGCTTGTTGACCGGGGAGCTGTTTTTT. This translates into CASSLLTGELFF.